This record covers a single TCR beta chain. These data originate in a study of blood T cell repertoires in COVID-19. At the level of the study: The cDNA or gDNA used as material had been derived from T cells, B-cell-depleted T cells, or PBMCs.

This CDR3 region has 15 residues. After removal of 4 bases from V and 3 bases from J, the junction contained 9 bases not matched to a gene. Germline CDR1 reads SNHLY; CDR2 reads FYNNEI. Method: immunoSEQ multiplex PCR; TCRdb's copy keeps in-frame clones and lacks some. The repertoire has about 110,000 clones, 55% to 75% of them found once; the top ten carry 1.5% to 2%. Sequencing input: peripheral blood. The chain recombines TRBV2 with TRBJ2-7; TRBD1 aligns across 7 bases. The sequence was collected from a woman between 40 and 50 years old with acute or convalescent COVID-19. The CDR3 loop reads CASSALGTADYEQYF. CDR3 bases: TGTGCCAGCAGTGCCCTCGGGACAGCAGACTACGAGCAGTACTTC.